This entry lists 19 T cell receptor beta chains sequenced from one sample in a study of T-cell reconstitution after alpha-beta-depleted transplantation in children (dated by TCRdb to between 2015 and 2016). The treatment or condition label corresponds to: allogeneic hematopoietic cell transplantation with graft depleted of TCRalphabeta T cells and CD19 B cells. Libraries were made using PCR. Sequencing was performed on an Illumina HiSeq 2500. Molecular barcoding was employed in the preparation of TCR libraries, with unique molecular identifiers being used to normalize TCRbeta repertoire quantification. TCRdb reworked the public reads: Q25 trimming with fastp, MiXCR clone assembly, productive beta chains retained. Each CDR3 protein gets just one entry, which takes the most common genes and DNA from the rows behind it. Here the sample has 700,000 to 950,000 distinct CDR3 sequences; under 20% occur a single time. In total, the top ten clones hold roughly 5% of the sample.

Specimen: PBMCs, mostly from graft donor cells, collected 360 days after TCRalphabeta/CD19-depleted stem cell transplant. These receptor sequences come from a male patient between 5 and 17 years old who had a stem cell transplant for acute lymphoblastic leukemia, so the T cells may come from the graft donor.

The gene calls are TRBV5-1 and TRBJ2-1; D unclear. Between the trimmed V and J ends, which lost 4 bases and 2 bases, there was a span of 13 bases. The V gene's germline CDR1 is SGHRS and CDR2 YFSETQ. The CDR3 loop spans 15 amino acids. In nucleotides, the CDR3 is TGCGCCAGCAGCGTGGACGGCAGACCCTACAATGAGCAGTTCTTC. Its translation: CASSVDGRPYNEQFF.

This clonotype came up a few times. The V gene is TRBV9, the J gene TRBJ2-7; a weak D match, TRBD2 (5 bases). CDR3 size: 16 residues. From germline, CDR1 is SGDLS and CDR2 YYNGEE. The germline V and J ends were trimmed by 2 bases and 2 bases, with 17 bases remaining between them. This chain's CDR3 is CASSVSPGINTYEQYF. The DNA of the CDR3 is TGTGCCAGCAGCGTCTCTCCCGGGATCAACACCTACGAGCAGTACTTC.

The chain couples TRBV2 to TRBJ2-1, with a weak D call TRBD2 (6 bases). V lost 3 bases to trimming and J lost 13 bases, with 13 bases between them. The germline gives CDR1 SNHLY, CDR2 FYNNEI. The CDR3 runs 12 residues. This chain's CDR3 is CASSDELARQFF. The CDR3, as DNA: TGTGCCAGCAGTGACGAACTAGCCCGACAGTTCTTC.

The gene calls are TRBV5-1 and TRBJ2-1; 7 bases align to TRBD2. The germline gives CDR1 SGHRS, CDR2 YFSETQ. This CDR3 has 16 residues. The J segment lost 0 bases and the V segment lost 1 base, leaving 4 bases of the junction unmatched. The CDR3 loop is CASSLRDYSSYNEQFF. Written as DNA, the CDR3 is TGCGCCAGCAGCTTGAGGGACTACAGCTCCTACAATGAGCAGTTCTTC.

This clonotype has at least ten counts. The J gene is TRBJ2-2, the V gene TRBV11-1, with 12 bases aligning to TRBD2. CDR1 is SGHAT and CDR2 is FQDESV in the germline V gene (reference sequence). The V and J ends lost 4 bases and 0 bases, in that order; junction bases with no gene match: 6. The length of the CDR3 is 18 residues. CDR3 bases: TGTGCCAGCAGCTCTCTGACTAGCGGGAGCGCGAACACCGGGGAGCTGTTTTTT. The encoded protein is CASSSLTSGSANTGELFF. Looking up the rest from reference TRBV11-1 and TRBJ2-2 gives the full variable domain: EAEVAQSPRYKITEKSQAVAFWCDPISGHATLYWYRQILGQGPELLVQFQDESVVDDSQLPKDRFSAERLKGVDSTLKIQPAELGDSAMYLCASSSLTSGSANTGELFFGEGSRLTVL.

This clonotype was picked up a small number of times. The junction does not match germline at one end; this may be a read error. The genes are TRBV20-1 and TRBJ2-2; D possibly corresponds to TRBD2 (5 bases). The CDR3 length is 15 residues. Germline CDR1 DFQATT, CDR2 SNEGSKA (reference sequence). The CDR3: CSARGLKSNTGELFF. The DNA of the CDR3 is TGCAGTGCCAGAGGGCTAAAATCTAACACCGGGGAGCTGTTTTTT.

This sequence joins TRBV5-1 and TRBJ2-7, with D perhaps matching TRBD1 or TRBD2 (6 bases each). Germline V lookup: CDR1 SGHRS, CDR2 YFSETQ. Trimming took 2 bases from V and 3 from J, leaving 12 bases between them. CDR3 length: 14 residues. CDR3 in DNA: TGCGCCAGCAGCTTAGGGGGGTATGGCTACGAGCAGTACTTC. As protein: CASSLGGYGYEQYF. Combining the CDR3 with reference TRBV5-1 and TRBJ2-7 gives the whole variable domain KAGVTQTPRYLIKTRGQQVTLSCSPISGHRSVSWYQQTPGQGLQFLFEYFSETQRNKGNFPGRFSGRQFSNSRSEMNVSTLELGDSALYLCASSLGGYGYEQYFGPGTRLTVT.

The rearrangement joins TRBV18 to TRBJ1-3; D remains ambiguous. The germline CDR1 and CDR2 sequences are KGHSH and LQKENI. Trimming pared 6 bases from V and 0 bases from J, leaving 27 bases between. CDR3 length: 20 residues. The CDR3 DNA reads TGTGCCAGCTCGTCCCTAACAGTGCCCACCGTCTCCCGCTCTGGAAACACCATATATTTT. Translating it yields CASSSLTVPTVSRSGNTIYF.

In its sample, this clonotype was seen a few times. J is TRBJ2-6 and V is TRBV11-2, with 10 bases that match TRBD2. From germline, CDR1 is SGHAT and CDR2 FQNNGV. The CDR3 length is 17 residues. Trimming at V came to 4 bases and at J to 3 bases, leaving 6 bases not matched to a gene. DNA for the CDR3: TGTGCCAGCAGCTCCAGCGGGAGGGCCCTTGGGGCCAACGTCCTGACTTTC. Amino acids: CASSSSGRALGANVLTF.

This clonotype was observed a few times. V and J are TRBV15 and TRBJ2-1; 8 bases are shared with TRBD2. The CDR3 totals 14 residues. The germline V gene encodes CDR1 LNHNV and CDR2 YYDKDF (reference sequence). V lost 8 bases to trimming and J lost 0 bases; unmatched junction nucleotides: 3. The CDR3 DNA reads TGTGCCACCGCAAGCGGGAGCTCCTACAATGAGCAGTTCTTC. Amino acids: CATASGSSYNEQFF.

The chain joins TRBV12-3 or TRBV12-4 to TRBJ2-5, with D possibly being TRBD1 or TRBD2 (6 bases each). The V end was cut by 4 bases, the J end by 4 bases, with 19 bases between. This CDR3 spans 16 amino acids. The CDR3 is CASSSPPQEGGETQYF. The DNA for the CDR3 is TGTGCCAGCAGTTCCCCGCCGCAGGAGGGGGGAGAGACCCAGTACTTC.

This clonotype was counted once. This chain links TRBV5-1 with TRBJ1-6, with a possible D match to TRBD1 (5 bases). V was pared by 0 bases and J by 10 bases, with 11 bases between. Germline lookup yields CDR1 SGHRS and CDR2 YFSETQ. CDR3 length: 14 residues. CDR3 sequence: CASSLAGEWSPLHF. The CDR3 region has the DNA TGCGCCAGCAGCTTGGCGGGGGAGTGGTCACCCCTCCACTTT. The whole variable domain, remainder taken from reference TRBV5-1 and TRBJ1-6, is KAGVTQTPRYLIKTRGQQVTLSCSPISGHRSVSWYQQTPGQGLQFLFEYFSETQRNKGNFPGRFSGRQFSNSRSEMNVSTLELGDSALYLCASSLAGEWSPLHFGNGTRLTVT.

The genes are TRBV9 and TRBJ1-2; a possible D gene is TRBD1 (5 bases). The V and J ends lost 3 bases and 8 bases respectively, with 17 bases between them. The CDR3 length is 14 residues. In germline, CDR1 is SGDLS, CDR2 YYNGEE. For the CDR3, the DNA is TGTGCCAGCAGCGCTAGAGGACAATCGCGCGGCTACACCTTC. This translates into CASSARGQSRGYTF.

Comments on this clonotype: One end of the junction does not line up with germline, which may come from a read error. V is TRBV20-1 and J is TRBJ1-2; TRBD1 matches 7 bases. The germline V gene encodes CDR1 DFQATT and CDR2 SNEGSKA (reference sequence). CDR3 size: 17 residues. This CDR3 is CCARARGGRGLYYGYTF. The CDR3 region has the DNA TGCTGTGCTAGAGCCAGGGGGGGTAGGGGCTTATATTATGGCTACACCTTC.

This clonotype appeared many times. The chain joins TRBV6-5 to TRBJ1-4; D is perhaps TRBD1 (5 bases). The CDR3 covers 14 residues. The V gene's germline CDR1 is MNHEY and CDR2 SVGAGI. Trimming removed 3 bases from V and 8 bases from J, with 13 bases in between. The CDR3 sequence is CASSYTQGGEKLFF. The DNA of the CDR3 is TGTGCCAGCAGTTATACCCAGGGCGGAGAAAAACTGTTTTTT.

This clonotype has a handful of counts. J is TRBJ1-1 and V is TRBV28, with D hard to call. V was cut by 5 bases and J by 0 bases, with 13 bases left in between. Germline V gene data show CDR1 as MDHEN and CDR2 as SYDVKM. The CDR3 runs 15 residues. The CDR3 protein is CASSGEGGLNTEAFF. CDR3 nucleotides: TGTGCCAGCAGTGGTGAGGGAGGTTTGAACACTGAAGCTTTCTTT.

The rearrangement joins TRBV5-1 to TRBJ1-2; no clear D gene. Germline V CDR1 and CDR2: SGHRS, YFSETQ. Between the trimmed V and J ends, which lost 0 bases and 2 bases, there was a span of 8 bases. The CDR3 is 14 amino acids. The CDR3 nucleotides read TGCGCCAGCAGCTTGGCCGACTGGAACTATGGCTACACCTTC. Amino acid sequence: CASSLADWNYGYTF.

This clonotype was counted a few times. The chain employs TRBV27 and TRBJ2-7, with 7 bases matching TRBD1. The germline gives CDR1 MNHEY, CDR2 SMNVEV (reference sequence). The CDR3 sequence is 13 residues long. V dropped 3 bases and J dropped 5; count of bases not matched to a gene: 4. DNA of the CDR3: TGTGCCAGCAGTTTGGTACAGGGGAACGAGCAGTACTTC. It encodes CASSLVQGNEQYF.

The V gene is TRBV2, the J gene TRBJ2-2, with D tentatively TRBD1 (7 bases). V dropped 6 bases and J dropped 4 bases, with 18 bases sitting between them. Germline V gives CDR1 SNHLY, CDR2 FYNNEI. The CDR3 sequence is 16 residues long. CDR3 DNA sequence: TGTGCCAGCAGGGGGGGAAGGACAGGTTCCACCGGGGAGCTGTTTTTT. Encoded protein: CASRGGRTGSTGELFF.